Sequencing of this T cell receptor (beta chain) was carried out in a study of vaccination and CD4 T cells after COVID-19. On the study more broadly: Sampling post-COVID took place a median 101 days after diagnosis (range 35 to 161).

The CDR3 extends over 14 amino acids. The J segment lost 2 bases and the V segment lost 6 bases, leaving 9 bases of the junction unmatched. Germline CDR1 is SQVTM and CDR2 is ANQGSEA. General study findings and limits: Convalescent patient numbers were relatively low, with no early post-infection timepoints.

Described treatment: approximately nine-day PBMC culture with coronavirus spike peptide pools or control peptides (ViraFEST assay). The count of this clonotype is one. Its antigen is not identified. Sequencing of DNA taken from cultured CD4+ T cells relied on the Oncomine TCR Beta short-read assay. A single record per CDR3 protein comes from TCRdb applying MiXCR to the PCR reads. The sample holds some 18,000 distinct CDR3 sequences, roughly 63% seen once. The TCR was taken from a human donor who had recovered from COVID-19. Sample: CD4+ T cells from blood, cultured in vitro. The V call is TRBV29-1, the J call TRBJ2-5; 7 bases fit TRBD2. CDR3 coding DNA: TGCAGCGTCGCAACGAGGGGACTACAAGAGACCCAGTACTTC. It is translated as CSVATRGLQETQYF.